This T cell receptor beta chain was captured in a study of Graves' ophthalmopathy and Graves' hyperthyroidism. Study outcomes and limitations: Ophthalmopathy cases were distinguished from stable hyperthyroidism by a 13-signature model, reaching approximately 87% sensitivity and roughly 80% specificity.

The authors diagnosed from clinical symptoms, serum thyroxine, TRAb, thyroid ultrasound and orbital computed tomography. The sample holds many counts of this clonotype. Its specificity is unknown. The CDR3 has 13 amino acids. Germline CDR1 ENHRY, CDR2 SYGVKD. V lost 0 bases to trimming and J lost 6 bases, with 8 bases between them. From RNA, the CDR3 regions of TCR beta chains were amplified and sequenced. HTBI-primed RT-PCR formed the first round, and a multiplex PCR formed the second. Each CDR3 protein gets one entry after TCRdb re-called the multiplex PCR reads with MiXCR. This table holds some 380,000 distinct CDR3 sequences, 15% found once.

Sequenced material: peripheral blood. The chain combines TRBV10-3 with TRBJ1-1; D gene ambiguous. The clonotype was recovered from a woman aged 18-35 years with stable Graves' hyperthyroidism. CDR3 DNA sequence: TGTGCCATCAGTGAGTCGGGAGAGTCTGAAGCTTTCTTT. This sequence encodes CAISESGESEAFF.